Listed below are T cell receptor beta chains from one sample, sequenced in a study of technical replicates of blood from four donors. The data were produced by immunoSEQ multiplex PCR, yet TCRdb's version contains in-frame clones alone and is incomplete. The data hold about 73,000 clones, with approximately 90% observed a single time. The material sequenced was PBMCs. The receptors originated from a human donor in good health. Some clones in this sample may be carry-over from other donors' samples. Each CDR3 is given with its conserved first and last residue. A D gene is named only where the DNA matches it firmly. Only some rows state a clone size, as once, few, many or a class for expanded clones.

v_call: TRBV28
clone_size: .
d_call: .
j_call: TRBJ1-1
cdr3_nt: TGTGCCAGCACTATTCTTCGGACAGCCATGAACACTGAAGCTTTCTTT
cdr3_aa: CASTILRTAMNTEAFF

v_call: TRBV5-1
clone_size: .
d_call: TRBD1
j_call: TRBJ2-7
cdr3_nt: TGCGCCAGCAGCCTCCGGGACAGGGGTAGCTACGAGCAGTACTTC
cdr3_aa: CASSLRDRGSYEQYF

v_call: TRBV7-8
clone_size: .
d_call: TRBD1
j_call: TRBJ1-6
cdr3_nt: TGTGCCAGCAGCCCAAAGTTGCCAGGACAGGGGGCCAATTCACCCCTCCACTTT
cdr3_aa: CASSPKLPGQGANSPLHF

v_call: TRBV19
clone_size: .
d_call: .
j_call: TRBJ2-1
cdr3_nt: TGTGCCAGTAGTATAGGCAGTATCTACAATGAGCAGTTCTTC
cdr3_aa: CASSIGSIYNEQFF

v_call: TRBV12-5
clone_size: .
d_call: TRBD2
j_call: TRBJ2-7
cdr3_nt: TGTGCTAGTGGTCGGGGGGAACGCTACGAGCAGTACTTC
cdr3_aa: CASGRGERYEQYF

v_call: TRBV9
clone_size: .
d_call: .
j_call: TRBJ2-2
cdr3_nt: TGTGCCAGCAGCGTAGCCAGTTTCACCGGGGAGCTGTTTTTT
cdr3_aa: CASSVASFTGELFF

v_call: TRBV5-4
clone_size: .
d_call: .
j_call: TRBJ1-2
cdr3_nt: TGTGCCAGCAGCTTGACCCCCCCGTGGAGGGACTATGGCTACACCTTC
cdr3_aa: CASSLTPPWRDYGYTF

v_call: TRBV6-5
clone_size: .
d_call: .
j_call: TRBJ1-1
cdr3_nt: TGTGCCACCAGGGCCCCTGACACTGAAGCTTTCTTT
cdr3_aa: CATRAPDTEAFF

v_call: TRBV6-5
clone_size: .
d_call: .
j_call: TRBJ1-2
cdr3_nt: TGTGCCAGCAGTTACAAAATCGGGGCAGGGGATGGCTACACCTTC
cdr3_aa: CASSYKIGAGDGYTF

v_call: TRBV19
clone_size: .
d_call: TRBD1
j_call: TRBJ1-1
cdr3_nt: TGTGCCAGTAGGAGTACCGGGACAGGTGAAGCTTTCTTT
cdr3_aa: CASRSTGTGEAFF

v_call: TRBV9
clone_size: .
d_call: .
j_call: TRBJ1-1
cdr3_nt: TGTGCCAGCAGCGTAGGGAGGGACACTGAAGCTTTCTTT
cdr3_aa: CASSVGRDTEAFF

v_call: TRBV4-3
clone_size: .
d_call: .
j_call: TRBJ2-7
cdr3_nt: TGCGCCAGCAGCCAGGGGGGACCGGGGTACGAGCAGTACTTC
cdr3_aa: CASSQGGPGYEQYF

v_call: TRBV13
clone_size: .
d_call: TRBD1
j_call: TRBJ2-7
cdr3_nt: TGTGCCAGCAGCATCGCCGGGACAGGGGGCTCTGGGGAGCAGTACTTC
cdr3_aa: CASSIAGTGGSGEQYF

v_call: TRBV19
clone_size: .
d_call: TRBD1
j_call: TRBJ1-1
cdr3_nt: TGTGCCAGTAGTTTGACAGGGCCGAACACTGAAGCTTTCTTT
cdr3_aa: CASSLTGPNTEAFF

v_call: TRBV6-5
clone_size: .
d_call: TRBD2
j_call: TRBJ2-7
cdr3_nt: TGTGCCAGCAGTTACTCGGGTAGCGGGAGGTACGAGCAGTACTTC
cdr3_aa: CASSYSGSGRYEQYF

v_call: TRBV4-1
clone_size: once
d_call: TRBD1
j_call: TRBJ2-7
cdr3_nt: TGCGCCAGCAGCCAATCGGGCGGACAGGGGACCTCCTACGAGCAGTACTTC
cdr3_aa: CASSQSGGQGTSYEQYF

v_call: TRBV19
clone_size: .
d_call: .
j_call: TRBJ1-5
cdr3_nt: TGTGCCAGTAGTATGCACGGGGGAGGAGGACAGCCCCAGCATTTT
cdr3_aa: CASSMHGGGGQPQHF

v_call: TRBV5-1
clone_size: .
d_call: .
j_call: TRBJ2-7
cdr3_nt: TGCGCCAGCAGCGTAAACAGGCCGATGGGCGAGCAGTACTTC
cdr3_aa: CASSVNRPMGEQYF

v_call: TRBV2
clone_size: .
d_call: .
j_call: TRBJ1-2
cdr3_nt: TGTGCCAGCAGTGAATCGTTTGGGAGCTCTAACTATGGCTACACCTTC
cdr3_aa: CASSESFGSSNYGYTF

v_call: TRBV9
clone_size: .
d_call: .
j_call: TRBJ2-5
cdr3_nt: TGTGCCAGCAGCGTAGGGAGGCATACCCAAGAGACCCAGTACTTC
cdr3_aa: CASSVGRHTQETQYF

v_call: TRBV5-4
clone_size: .
d_call: TRBD1
j_call: TRBJ1-2
cdr3_nt: TGTGCCAGCAGCTTGAAGCCTGTGGGACAGGGGGACTATGGCTACACCTTC
cdr3_aa: CASSLKPVGQGDYGYTF

v_call: TRBV9
clone_size: .
d_call: .
j_call: TRBJ2-2
cdr3_nt: TGTGCCAGCAGCGACGGGAGTCTCGGGGGAGGGGAGCTGTTTTTT
cdr3_aa: CASSDGSLGGGELFF

v_call: TRBV7-2
clone_size: .
d_call: .
j_call: TRBJ2-3
cdr3_nt: TGTGCCAGCAGCGCGCTGGACTCTATACTATATTTT
cdr3_aa: CASSALDSILYF

v_call: TRBV19
clone_size: .
d_call: .
j_call: TRBJ2-4
cdr3_nt: TGTGCCAGTAGAGACAACAGGGAATTAGCCAAAAACATTCAGTACTTC
cdr3_aa: CASRDNRELAKNIQYF

v_call: TRBV7-2
clone_size: .
d_call: .
j_call: TRBJ1-2
cdr3_nt: TGTGCCAGCAGCTTAAAGTCGCAGGGTAATCGTGGCTACACCTTC
cdr3_aa: CASSLKSQGNRGYTF

v_call: TRBV7-3
clone_size: .
d_call: TRBD2
j_call: TRBJ2-2
cdr3_nt: TGTGCCAGCGGGCTAGCGGGACAAACCGGGGAGCTGTTTTTT
cdr3_aa: CASGLAGQTGELFF

v_call: TRBV25-1
clone_size: .
d_call: TRBD1
j_call: TRBJ2-7
cdr3_nt: TGTGCCAGCAGTGAACCGGGACAGGGTCGCTACGAGCAGTACTTC
cdr3_aa: CASSEPGQGRYEQYF

v_call: TRBV2
clone_size: .
d_call: .
j_call: TRBJ1-3
cdr3_nt: TGTGCCAGCAGAGCGCAGGGTGGGTCTGGAAACACCATATATTTT
cdr3_aa: CASRAQGGSGNTIYF

v_call: TRBV18
clone_size: .
d_call: TRBD1
j_call: TRBJ2-5
cdr3_nt: TGTGCCAGCTCTCCGTCTGATAATCCGGGACAGGGTCACTTC
cdr3_aa: CASSPSDNPGQGHF

v_call: TRBV2
clone_size: .
d_call: .
j_call: TRBJ1-4
cdr3_nt: TGTGCCAGCAGTGAATCGGGTAGCGATAATGAAAAACTGTTTTTT
cdr3_aa: CASSESGSDNEKLFF

v_call: TRBV7-8
clone_size: .
d_call: TRBD2
j_call: TRBJ2-7
cdr3_nt: TGTGCCAGCAGCCTGGTGCTAGCGGGGCCCTCCTCCCACGAGCAGTACTTC
cdr3_aa: CASSLVLAGPSSHEQYF

v_call: TRBV4-2
clone_size: .
d_call: .
j_call: TRBJ1-6
cdr3_nt: TGTGCCAGCAGCCGAATAGACAGGAATAATTCACCCCTCCACTTT
cdr3_aa: CASSRIDRNNSPLHF

v_call: TRBV7-8
clone_size: .
d_call: .
j_call: TRBJ2-4
cdr3_nt: TGTGCCAGCAGTTCGGTTTGGGCTTGGAACATTCAGTACTTC
cdr3_aa: CASSSVWAWNIQYF

v_call: TRBV5-1
clone_size: .
d_call: TRBD1
j_call: TRBJ1-3
cdr3_nt: TGCGCCAGCAGTTCTACAGGGGACTCTGGAAACACCATATATTTT
cdr3_aa: CASSSTGDSGNTIYF

v_call: TRBV6-5
clone_size: .
d_call: .
j_call: TRBJ1-2
cdr3_nt: TGTGCCAGCAGTCCCCTAAACAGTGGATACTATGGCTACACCTTC
cdr3_aa: CASSPLNSGYYGYTF

v_call: TRBV6-6
clone_size: .
d_call: .
j_call: TRBJ2-3
cdr3_nt: TGTGCCAGCAGTTCCACTGAGGTGGATACGCAGTATTTT
cdr3_aa: CASSSTEVDTQYF

v_call: TRBV18
clone_size: .
d_call: .
j_call: TRBJ1-1
cdr3_nt: TGTGCCAGCTCACGGGGGGGCGACACTGAAGCTTTCTTT
cdr3_aa: CASSRGGDTEAFF

v_call: TRBV4-3
clone_size: .
d_call: .
j_call: TRBJ2-2
cdr3_nt: TGCGCCAGCAGCTCGGGGATGGAACCCGGGGAGCTGTTTTTT
cdr3_aa: CASSSGMEPGELFF

v_call: TRBV5-1
clone_size: .
d_call: TRBD2
j_call: TRBJ2-1
cdr3_nt: TGCGCCAGCAGCCCGACTCTCGGGACTAGCGGGGGGATCTCTTCCTACAATGAGCAGTTCTTC
cdr3_aa: CASSPTLGTSGGISSYNEQFF

v_call: TRBV7-2
clone_size: .
d_call: .
j_call: TRBJ1-1
cdr3_nt: TGTGCCAGCAGCTTACGGGGGGTAAGTGGTGAAGCTTTCTTT
cdr3_aa: CASSLRGVSGEAFF

v_call: TRBV7-2
clone_size: once
d_call: .
j_call: TRBJ2-1
cdr3_nt: TGTGCCAGCAGCTTCTCCGGGACTTCCGTAAATGAGCAGTTCTTC
cdr3_aa: CASSFSGTSVNEQFF

v_call: TRBV30
clone_size: .
d_call: TRBD2
j_call: TRBJ2-2
cdr3_nt: TGTGCCTGGTTAGCTAGCGGAACCGGGGAGCTGTTTTTT
cdr3_aa: CAWLASGTGELFF

v_call: TRBV7-3
clone_size: .
d_call: .
j_call: TRBJ2-2
cdr3_nt: TGTGCCAGCAGCTTCCAGGGGAAACGCACCGGGGAGCTGTTTTTT
cdr3_aa: CASSFQGKRTGELFF

v_call: TRBV13
clone_size: few
d_call: .
j_call: TRBJ1-2
cdr3_nt: TGTGCCAGCAGCTTAGGAGACGGAGGGGGCTACACCTTC
cdr3_aa: CASSLGDGGGYTF

v_call: TRBV9
clone_size: .
d_call: TRBD1
j_call: TRBJ2-7
cdr3_nt: TGTGCCAGCAGCTCCTCCGGGACAGGGGGCGAGCAGTACTTC
cdr3_aa: CASSSSGTGGEQYF

v_call: TRBV10-2
clone_size: few
d_call: TRBD1
j_call: TRBJ1-2
cdr3_nt: TGCGCCAGCAGTGAGTCAGGGGGCGGCTTTGGCTACACCTTC
cdr3_aa: CASSESGGGFGYTF

v_call: TRBV4-2
clone_size: once
d_call: TRBD2
j_call: TRBJ2-3
cdr3_nt: TGTGCCAGCAGCCTGGGTGGGAGGGGTGACACAGATACGCAGTATTTT
cdr3_aa: CASSLGGRGDTDTQYF

v_call: TRBV19
clone_size: .
d_call: TRBD2
j_call: TRBJ2-7
cdr3_nt: TGTGCCAGTAGTATGGGACTAGCGGGAGGGCCGTCCGAGCAGTACTTC
cdr3_aa: CASSMGLAGGPSEQYF

v_call: TRBV4-2
clone_size: .
d_call: TRBD2
j_call: TRBJ2-5
cdr3_nt: TGTGCCAGCGGCAACGCGGGAGGCTTCCAAGAGACCCAGTACTTC
cdr3_aa: CASGNAGGFQETQYF

v_call: TRBV10-3
clone_size: .
d_call: TRBD1
j_call: TRBJ1-5
cdr3_nt: TGTGCCGCTAGGGACAGGGATCCCAATCAGCCCCAGCATTTT
cdr3_aa: CAARDRDPNQPQHF

v_call: TRBV2
clone_size: few
d_call: .
j_call: TRBJ1-1
cdr3_nt: TGTGCCAGCAAGTTGGAGGGGACCACTGAAGCTTTCTTT
cdr3_aa: CASKLEGTTEAFF

v_call: TRBV19
clone_size: .
d_call: TRBD1
j_call: TRBJ1-2
cdr3_nt: TGTGCCAGTAGTCCCCGGGACAGGGACCATGGCTACACCTTC
cdr3_aa: CASSPRDRDHGYTF

v_call: TRBV6-6
clone_size: .
d_call: .
j_call: TRBJ1-5
cdr3_nt: TGCGCCTCGCGGGGTTTGCTTAATCAGCCCCAGCATTTT
cdr3_aa: CASRGLLNQPQHF